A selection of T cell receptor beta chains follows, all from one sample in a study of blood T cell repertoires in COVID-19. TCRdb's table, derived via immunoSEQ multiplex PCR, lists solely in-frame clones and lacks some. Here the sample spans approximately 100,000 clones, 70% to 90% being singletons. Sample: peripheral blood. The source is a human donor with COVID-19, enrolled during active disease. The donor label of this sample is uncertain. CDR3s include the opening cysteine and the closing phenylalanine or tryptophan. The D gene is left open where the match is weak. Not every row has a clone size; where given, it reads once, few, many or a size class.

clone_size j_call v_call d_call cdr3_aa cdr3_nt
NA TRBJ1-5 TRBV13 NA CASSRRQASNQPQHF TGTGCCAGCAGCCGTCGACAGGCCTCCAATCAGCCCCAGCATTTT
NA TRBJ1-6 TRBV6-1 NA CASSEALEASPLHF TGTGCCAGCAGTGAAGCGCTCGAGGCCTCACCCCTCCACTTT
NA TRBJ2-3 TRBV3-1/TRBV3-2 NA CASSQDPTRGTQYF TGTGCCAGCAGCCAAGATCCAACCCGCGGTACGCAGTATTTT
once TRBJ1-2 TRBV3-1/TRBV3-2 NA CASSPPGVSGYTF TGTGCCAGCAGCCCTCCGGGGGTAAGTGGCTACACCTTC
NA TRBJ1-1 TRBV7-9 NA CASSPPGIPLGEAFF TGTGCCAGCAGCCCCCCCGGGATACCCCTCGGTGAAGCTTTCTTT
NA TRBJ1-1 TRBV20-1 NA CSARGGTEAFF TGCAGTGCTAGAGGAGGCACTGAAGCTTTCTTT
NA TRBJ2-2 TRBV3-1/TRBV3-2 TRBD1 CASSQDKTGGFPGELFF TGTGCCAGCAGCCAAGATAAGACAGGGGGTTTTCCCGGGGAGCTGTTTTTT
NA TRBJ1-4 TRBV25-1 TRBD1 CASRRQGGNEKLFF TGTGCCAGCAGGAGACAGGGGGGGAATGAAAAACTGTTTTTT
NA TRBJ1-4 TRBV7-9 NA CASSPTGGAGTNEKLFF TGTGCCAGCAGCCCAACCGGGGGGGCAGGAACTAATGAAAAACTGTTTTTT
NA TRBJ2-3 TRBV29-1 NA CSVESVSTDTQYF TGCAGCGTTGAAAGCGTGTCGACAGATACGCAGTATTTT
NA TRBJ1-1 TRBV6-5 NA CASSTYSSMNTEAFF TGTGCCAGCAGTACCTATTCTTCTATGAACACTGAAGCTTTCTTT
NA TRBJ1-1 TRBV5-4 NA CASSLPGGTEAFF TGTGCCAGCAGCTTGCCCGGGGGCACTGAAGCTTTCTTT
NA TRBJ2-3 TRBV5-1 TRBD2 CASSSVSGGRVDTQYF TGCGCCAGCAGCTCGGTGAGCGGGGGCCGGGTAGATACGCAGTATTTT
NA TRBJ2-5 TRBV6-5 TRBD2 CASLRPYSREETQYF TGTGCCAGTCTACGGCCATACTCGCGGGAGGAGACCCAGTACTTC
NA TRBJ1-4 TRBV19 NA CASSALRGLGDEKLFF TGTGCCAGTAGTGCCCTTCGTGGGTTAGGGGATGAAAAACTGTTTTTT
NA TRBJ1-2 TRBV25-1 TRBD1 CASEAGTADGYTF TGTGCCAGCGAAGCCGGGACAGCGGATGGCTACACCTTC
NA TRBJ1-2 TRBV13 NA CASSLGSGAAYGYTF TGTGCCAGCAGCTTAGGTTCAGGAGCGGCCTATGGCTACACCTTC
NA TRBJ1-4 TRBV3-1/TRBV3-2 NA CASSRTGVNEKLFF TGTGCCAGCAGTCGTACCGGGGTTAATGAAAAACTGTTTTTT
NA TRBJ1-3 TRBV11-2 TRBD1 CASSPYRTGSGNTIYF TGTGCCAGCAGCCCTTACCGGACAGGGTCTGGAAACACCATATATTTT
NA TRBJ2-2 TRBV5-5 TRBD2 CASSFYGGVTNTGELFF TGTGCCAGCAGCTTTTATGGGGGGGTCACGAACACCGGGGAGCTGTTTTTT
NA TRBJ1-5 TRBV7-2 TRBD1 CASSFFGRTGYSNQPQHF TGTGCCAGCAGCTTTTTCGGCCGGACAGGGTATAGCAATCAGCCCCAGCATTTT
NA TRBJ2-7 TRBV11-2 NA CASSLGAQGLYEQYF TGTGCCAGCAGCTTAGGTGCGCAGGGGTTGTACGAGCAGTACTTC
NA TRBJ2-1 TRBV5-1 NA CASSQVRGNNEQFF TGCGCCAGCAGCCAGGTTCGCGGGAACAATGAGCAGTTCTTC
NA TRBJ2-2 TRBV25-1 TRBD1 CASSESPTGDGELFF TGTGCCAGCAGTGAATCCCCGACAGGGGACGGGGAGCTGTTTTTT
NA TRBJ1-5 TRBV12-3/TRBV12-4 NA CASSLGQGQPQHF TGTGCCAGCAGTTTGGGTCAGGGGCAGCCCCAGCATTTT
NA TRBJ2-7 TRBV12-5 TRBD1 CASGGTGGPYEQYF TGTGCTAGTGGCGGGACAGGGGGACCCTACGAGCAGTACTTC
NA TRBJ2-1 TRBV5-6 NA CASSFPPSYNEQFF TGTGCCAGCAGCTTTCCTCCCTCCTACAATGAGCAGTTCTTC
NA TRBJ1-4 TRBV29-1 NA CSVEDGNRVGEKLFF TGCAGCGTTGAAGATGGGAACAGGGTTGGCGAAAAACTGTTTTTT
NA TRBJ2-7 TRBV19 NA CASSTQGLTYEQYF TGTGCCAGTAGTACCCAGGGGTTAACCTACGAGCAGTACTTC
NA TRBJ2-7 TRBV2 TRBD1 CAPSSGRGPHEQYF TGTGCCCCCTCAAGCGGCAGGGGGCCCCACGAGCAGTACTTC
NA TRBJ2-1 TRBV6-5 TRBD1 CASRKGDRAANEQFF TGTGCCAGCAGGAAGGGGGACAGGGCTGCCAATGAGCAGTTCTTC
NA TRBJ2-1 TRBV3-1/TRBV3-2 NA CASSRGSGEQFF TGTGCCAGCAGCCGGGGCAGCGGGGAGCAGTTCTTC
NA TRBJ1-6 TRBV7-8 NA CASSRNPGPLHF TGTGCCAGCAGCCGTAATCCGGGACCCCTCCACTTT
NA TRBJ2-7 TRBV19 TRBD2 CASNPDRDGGDEQYF TGTGCCAGTAACCCGGACCGGGACGGGGGGGACGAGCAGTACTTC
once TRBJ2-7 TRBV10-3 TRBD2 CAISDAGGVSYEQYF TGTGCCATCAGTGACGCGGGAGGGGTCTCCTACGAGCAGTACTTC
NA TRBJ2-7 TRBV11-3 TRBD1 CASRWGTGGVSYEQYF TGTGCCAGCAGATGGGGGACAGGGGGTGTATCCTACGAGCAGTACTTC
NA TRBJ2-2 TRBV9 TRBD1 CASSPPPGQGVWGGTGELFF TGTGCCAGCAGCCCCCCCCCTGGACAGGGGGTCTGGGGAGGCACCGGGGAGCTGTTTTTT
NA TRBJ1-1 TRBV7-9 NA CASSLQETTEAFF TGTGCCAGCAGCTTACAGGAAACCACTGAAGCTTTCTTT
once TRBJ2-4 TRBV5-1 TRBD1 CASSNGQGVNIQYF TGCGCCAGCAGCAATGGACAGGGGGTGAACATTCAGTACTTC
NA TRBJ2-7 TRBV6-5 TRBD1 CASRGQGGIDYEQYF TGTGCCAGCAGGGGACAGGGGGGTATAGACTACGAGCAGTACTTC
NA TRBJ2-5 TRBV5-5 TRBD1 CASSLATGVETQYF TGTGCCAGCAGCTTGGCCACAGGGGTAGAGACCCAGTACTTC
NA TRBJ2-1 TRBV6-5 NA CASREGAYNEQFF TGTGCCAGCAGGGAGGGCGCCTACAATGAGCAGTTCTTC
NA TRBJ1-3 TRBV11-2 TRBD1 CASSTTGTASGNTIYF TGTGCCAGCAGCACTACCGGGACAGCCTCTGGAAACACCATATATTTT
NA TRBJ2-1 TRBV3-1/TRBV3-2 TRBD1 CASSRDRMNEQFF TGTGCCAGCAGCCGGGACAGGATGAATGAGCAGTTCTTC
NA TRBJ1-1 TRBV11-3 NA CASSTRDSREAFF TGTGCCAGCAGCACCCGGGACTCCCGTGAAGCTTTCTTT
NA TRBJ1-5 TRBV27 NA CASSLEGIDQPQHF TGTGCCAGCAGTTTAGAGGGAATCGATCAGCCCCAGCATTTT
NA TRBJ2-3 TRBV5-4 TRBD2 CASSLTSGGETDTQYF TGTGCCAGCAGCTTGACTAGCGGGGGGGAAACAGATACGCAGTATTTT
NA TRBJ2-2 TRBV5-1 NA CASSFARGNGELFF TGCGCCAGCAGTTTTGCTAGGGGTAACGGGGAGCTGTTTTTT
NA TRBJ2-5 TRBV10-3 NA CAASRYRDQETQYF TGTGCCGCATCTCGTTACCGCGACCAAGAGACCCAGTACTTC
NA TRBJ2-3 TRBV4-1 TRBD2 CASTDRGGLGDTQYF TGCGCCAGCACCGACCGGGGGGGCCTTGGAGATACGCAGTATTTT
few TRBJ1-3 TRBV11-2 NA CASSLSLSGNTIYF TGTGCCAGCAGCCTAAGCTTATCTGGAAACACCATATATTTT
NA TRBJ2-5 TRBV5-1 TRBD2 CASSLGSLAGVGETQYF TGCGCCAGCAGCTTGGGTTCACTAGCGGGAGTGGGGGAGACCCAGTACTTC
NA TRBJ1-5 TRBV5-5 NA CASSLAYVRQPQHF TGTGCCAGCAGCTTGGCGTACGTACGGCAGCCCCAGCATTTT
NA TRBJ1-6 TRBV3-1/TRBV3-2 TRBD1 CASSQVSPGTGNNSPLHF TGTGCCAGCAGCCAAGTATCCCCCGGGACAGGGAATAATTCACCCCTCCACTTT
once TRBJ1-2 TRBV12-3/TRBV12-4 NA CASRPGRIGGYTF TGTGCCAGCAGACCAGGGCGTATCGGTGGCTACACCTTC